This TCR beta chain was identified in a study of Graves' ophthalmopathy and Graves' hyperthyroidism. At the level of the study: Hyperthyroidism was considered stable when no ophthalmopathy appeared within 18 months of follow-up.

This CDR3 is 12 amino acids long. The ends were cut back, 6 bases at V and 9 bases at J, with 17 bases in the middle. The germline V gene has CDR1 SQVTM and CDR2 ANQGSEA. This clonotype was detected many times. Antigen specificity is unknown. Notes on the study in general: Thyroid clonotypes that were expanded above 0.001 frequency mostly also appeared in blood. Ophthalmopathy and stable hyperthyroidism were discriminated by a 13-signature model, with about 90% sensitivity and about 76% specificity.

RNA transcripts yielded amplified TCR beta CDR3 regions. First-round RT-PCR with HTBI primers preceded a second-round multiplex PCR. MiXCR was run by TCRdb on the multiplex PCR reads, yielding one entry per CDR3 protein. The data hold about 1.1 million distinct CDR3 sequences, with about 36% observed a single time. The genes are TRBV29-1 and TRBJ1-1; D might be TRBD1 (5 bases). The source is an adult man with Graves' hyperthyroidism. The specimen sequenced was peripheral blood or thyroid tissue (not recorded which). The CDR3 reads CSVGTWSGKAFF. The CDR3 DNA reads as TGCAGCGTAGGGACGTGGAGTGGAAAAGCTTTCTTT.